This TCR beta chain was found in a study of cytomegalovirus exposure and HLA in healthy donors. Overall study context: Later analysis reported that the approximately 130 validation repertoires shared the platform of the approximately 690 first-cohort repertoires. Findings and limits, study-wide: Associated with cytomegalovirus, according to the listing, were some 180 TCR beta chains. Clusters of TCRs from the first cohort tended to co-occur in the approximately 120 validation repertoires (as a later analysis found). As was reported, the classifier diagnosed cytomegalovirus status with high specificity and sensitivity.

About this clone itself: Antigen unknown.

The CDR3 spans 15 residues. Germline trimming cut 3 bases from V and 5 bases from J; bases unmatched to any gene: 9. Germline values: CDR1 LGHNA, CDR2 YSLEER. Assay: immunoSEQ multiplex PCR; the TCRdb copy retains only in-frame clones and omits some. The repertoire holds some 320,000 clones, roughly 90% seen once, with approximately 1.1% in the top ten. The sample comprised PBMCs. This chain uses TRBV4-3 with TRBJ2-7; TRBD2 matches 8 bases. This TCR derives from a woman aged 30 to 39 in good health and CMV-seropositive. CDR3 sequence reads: CASSQVAGGGDEQYF. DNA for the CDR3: TGCGCCAGCAGCCAGGTCGCGGGGGGTGGGGACGAGCAGTACTTC.